The rows below give T cell receptor beta chains drawn from one sample of a study of T cell repertoires in cytomegalovirus infection. TCRdb passed the reads through MiXCR, listing each CDR3 protein once. The sample shows hundreds of thousands of distinct CDR3 sequences, around a third of them seen only once. For these receptors, no antigen is known. Here the sequenced sample was cultured PBMCs, taken from culture after CMV antigen stimulation. The receptors derive from a human donor in good health (CMV status not recorded). Some clones in this sample may be carry-over from other donors' samples. Each CDR3 is given without its conserved first and last residue.

j_call: TRBJ2-4
v_call: TRBV5-6
cdr3_aa: ASSSLSGENIQY

j_call: TRBJ1-5
v_call: TRBV28
cdr3_aa: ASSPTSRGNQPQH

j_call: TRBJ1-5
v_call: TRBV7-9
cdr3_aa: ASSEGQGNIQPQH

j_call: TRBJ2-1
v_call: TRBV11-2
cdr3_aa: ASSLDSIGEQF

j_call: TRBJ1-2
v_call: TRBV28
cdr3_aa: ASSSKGYT

j_call: TRBJ1-4
v_call: TRBV7-2
cdr3_aa: ASRLRGTTNEKLF

j_call: TRBJ2-7
v_call: TRBV7-4
cdr3_aa: ASSGVRWDTNYEQY

j_call: TRBJ1-2
v_call: TRBV28
cdr3_aa: ASSSIGQVQYYGYT

j_call: TRBJ1-2
v_call: TRBV7-2
cdr3_aa: ASSLPSGINYGYT

j_call: TRBJ2-5
v_call: TRBV20-1
cdr3_aa: SAQTQETQY

j_call: TRBJ2-1
v_call: TRBV7-2
cdr3_aa: ASSLAEREGPEF

j_call: TRBJ1-1
v_call: TRBV7-9
cdr3_aa: ASSLAVYMGEAF

j_call: TRBJ2-7
v_call: TRBV3-1
cdr3_aa: ASSQWTGPEGYEQY

j_call: TRBJ1-5
v_call: TRBV7-8
cdr3_aa: ASSFTRVLWPQH

j_call: TRBJ2-5
v_call: TRBV7-2
cdr3_aa: ASSLAGTISETQY

j_call: TRBJ2-5
v_call: TRBV10-3
cdr3_aa: ATRTSGPQETQY

j_call: TRBJ1-1
v_call: TRBV19
cdr3_aa: ASSIRARTPNTEAF

j_call: TRBJ1-2
v_call: TRBV10-3
cdr3_aa: AIRTLKAEHT

j_call: TRBJ1-2
v_call: TRBV7-4
cdr3_aa: ASSLAQDRYT

j_call: TRBJ2-4
v_call: TRBV7-2
cdr3_aa: ASSLGAGTGQNIQY

j_call: TRBJ1-5
v_call: TRBV20-1
cdr3_aa: SAAVTDRNQPQH

j_call: TRBJ2-1
v_call: TRBV7-9
cdr3_aa: ASMVGGYNNEQF

j_call: TRBJ2-2
v_call: TRBV7-2
cdr3_aa: ASNNLQGATGELF

j_call: TRBJ2-7
v_call: TRBV7-2
cdr3_aa: ASSFKTGTGSSYEQY

j_call: TRBJ2-7
v_call: TRBV7-2
cdr3_aa: ASSFLGQPYEQY

j_call: TRBJ2-1
v_call: TRBV7-6
cdr3_aa: ASSSLLAGAYNEQF

j_call: TRBJ1-5
v_call: TRBV7-8
cdr3_aa: ASSPRVDQPQH

j_call: TRBJ2-1
v_call: TRBV7-8
cdr3_aa: ASSLAAASGENEQF

j_call: TRBJ2-1
v_call: TRBV20-1
cdr3_aa: SARTSHSYNEQF

j_call: TRBJ1-3
v_call: TRBV5-1
cdr3_aa: ASSLDVTGNTIY

j_call: TRBJ2-3
v_call: TRBV5-5
cdr3_aa: ASSSLRPGQGIDTQY

j_call: TRBJ2-2
v_call: TRBV11-2
cdr3_aa: ASSSVLTGELF

j_call: TRBJ2-1
v_call: TRBV5-6
cdr3_aa: ASSFGPRAGNEQF

j_call: TRBJ1-2
v_call: TRBV11-2
cdr3_aa: ASSLSSGISYGYT

j_call: TRBJ1-1
v_call: TRBV7-2
cdr3_aa: ASSRGGVMNTEAF

j_call: TRBJ2-7
v_call: TRBV6-1
cdr3_aa: ASSEVWTGGDEQY

j_call: TRBJ1-2
v_call: TRBV10-3
cdr3_aa: AISESVGYGYT

j_call: TRBJ2-3
v_call: TRBV12-3/TRBV12-4
cdr3_aa: ASSPGLLDTQY

j_call: TRBJ2-1
v_call: TRBV7-6
cdr3_aa: ASSFGFRHNEQF

j_call: TRBJ2-2
v_call: TRBV7-6
cdr3_aa: ASSATGTPGGELF

j_call: TRBJ2-2
v_call: TRBV10-3
cdr3_aa: ATSLRGLGGELF

j_call: TRBJ2-1
v_call: TRBV2
cdr3_aa: ASRDIGNNEQF

j_call: TRBJ2-7
v_call: TRBV7-4
cdr3_aa: AILGPTSYEQY

j_call: TRBJ1-1
v_call: TRBV20-1
cdr3_aa: SARDLDRGAEAF

j_call: TRBJ2-3
v_call: TRBV11-2
cdr3_aa: ASSLLAGTFTDTQY

j_call: TRBJ1-2
v_call: TRBV6-6
cdr3_aa: ASSYGGSGYGYT

j_call: TRBJ2-7
v_call: TRBV18
cdr3_aa: ASSLRTSGNPYEQY

j_call: TRBJ2-3
v_call: TRBV4-1
cdr3_aa: ASSHAGTTSPDTQY

j_call: TRBJ1-2
v_call: TRBV7-9
cdr3_aa: ASSPGMWINYGYT

j_call: TRBJ2-1
v_call: TRBV5-6
cdr3_aa: ASSLAPGASYNEQF

j_call: TRBJ2-1
v_call: TRBV11-2
cdr3_aa: ASSFTGGIYYNEQS